These 16 T cell receptor beta chains were sequenced from one sample in a study of blood T cell repertoires in COVID-19. Assay used: immunoSEQ multiplex PCR; TCRdb lists only in-frame clones, some missing. The sample lists about 310,000 clones; 75% to 90% were seen once. Sequenced input: PBMCs or T cells enriched from blood (not recorded which). The receptor source for this set is a woman between 35 and 50 years old who had recovered from COVID-19.

CDR3 in amino acids: CASSEAARNQPQHF. CDR3 in DNA: TGTGCCAGCAGTGAGGCGGCTAGGAATCAGCCCCAGCATTTT. V is TRBV6-1 and J is TRBJ1-5; no reliable D call. This CDR3 comprises 14 residues. Germline CDR1 is MNHNS and CDR2 is SASEGT. With 3 bases removed from V and 4 bases from J, the gap between germline ends came to 10 bases.

Here the CDR3 reads CASSYGDRGEKLFF. The CDR3 DNA sequence: TGTGCCAGCAGTTACGGGGACAGGGGTGAAAAACTGTTTTTT. The V and J genes are TRBV6-5 and TRBJ1-4; 10 bases fit TRBD1. The CDR3 loop spans 14 amino acids. Germline V gives CDR1 MNHEY, CDR2 SVGAGI. V shed 2 bases and J 7 bases; nucleotides not matched to a gene: 1.

The V call is TRBV9, the J call TRBJ2-1; 15 bases line up with TRBD2. Germline V gives CDR1 SGDLS, CDR2 YYNGEE. The ends lost 5 bases at V and 4 bases at J; junction bases unmatched: 1. The CDR3 has 15 residues. The CDR3 spells CASSGTSGGYNEQFF. CDR3 sequence (DNA): TGTGCCAGCAGTGGGACTAGCGGGGGGTACAATGAGCAGTTCTTC.

The rearrangement uses TRBV6-2 or TRBV6-3 and TRBJ1-5; no definite D call. The CDR3 is made up of 12 amino acids. Germline CDR1 and CDR2: MNHEY and SVGEGT. V was pared by 6 bases and J by 4 bases, with 7 bases between. CDR3 bases: TGTGCCAGCAGCTATTTGAATCAGCCCCAGCATTTT. Translated, it gives CASSYLNQPQHF.

This chain connects TRBV18 to TRBJ2-3; the D gene is possibly TRBD2 (6 bases). This CDR3 contains 13 residues. V lost 6 bases and J lost 2, with 9 bases in between. Germline CDR1 is KGHSH and CDR2 is LQKENI. The CDR3 region is CASSTGATDTQYF. CDR3 coding DNA: TGTGCCAGCTCGACGGGAGCCACAGATACGCAGTATTTT.

The genes are TRBV11-3 and TRBJ2-2; D gene ambiguous. V lost 1 base, J lost 6 bases, and 15 bases lay in between. The CDR3 length is 16 residues. Germline CDR1 and CDR2: SGHNT and YENEEA. CDR3 amino acids: CASSLVGVVVAGELFF. CDR3 bases: TGTGCCAGCAGCTTAGTGGGCGTAGTAGTGGCCGGGGAGCTGTTTTTT.

This sequence joins TRBV7-3 and TRBJ2-3; the match to TRBD2 covers 11 bases. With 5 bases clipped from V and 0 bases from J, the junction kept 7 bases outside the gene matches. From germline, CDR1 is SGHTA and CDR2 FQGTGA. The CDR3 sequence is 17 residues long. Written as DNA, the CDR3 is TGTGCCAGCAGCGAAGAGGGACTAGCGGCCAGCACAGATACGCAGTATTTT. Amino acid sequence: CASSEEGLAASTDTQYF. The entire variable domain, with the rest obtained from reference TRBV7-3 and TRBJ2-3, is as follows: GAGVSQTPSNKVTEKGKYVELRCDPISGHTALYWYRQSLGQGPEFLIYFQGTGAADDSGLPNDRFFAVRPEGSVSTLKIQRTERGDSAVYLCASSEEGLAASTDTQYFGPGTRLTVL.

The chain combines TRBV30 with TRBJ1-6, with D unresolved. CDR3 length: 12 residues. The germline V and J ends were trimmed by 8 bases and 7 bases, with 12 bases remaining between them. Looked up from germline, CDR1 is GTSNPN and CDR2 is SVGIG (reference sequence). The CDR3: CAPGRENSPLHF. The CDR3 bases are TGTGCCCCTGGGCGGGAAAATTCACCCCTCCACTTT.

The CDR3 is CASTPGQGPTDTQYF. CDR3 DNA: TGTGCCAGCACCCCGGGACAGGGCCCCACAGATACGCAGTATTTT. V is TRBV28 and J is TRBJ2-3; 9 bases agree with TRBD1. CDR3 length: 15 amino acids. Germline lookup yields CDR1 MDHEN and CDR2 SYDVKM. V trimming: 7 bases; J trimming: 2 bases; junction bases outside the gene matches: 7.

The J gene is TRBJ2-7, the V gene TRBV7-4; the D gene is possibly TRBD1 (6 bases). The CDR3 is 16 amino acids. The germline CDR1 and CDR2 sequences are SGHVT and SQSDAQ. The V end was cut by 2 bases, the J end by 3 bases, with 17 bases between. The CDR3, as DNA: TGTGCCAGCAGCTTAACGACAGGAGAGTGTAACTACGAGCAGTACTTC. Translation: CASSLTTGECNYEQYF.

The chain is built from TRBV7-2 and TRBJ2-1, with D unresolved. The CDR3 extends over 15 amino acids. CDR1 is SGHTA and CDR2 is FQGNSA in the germline V gene. The ends were cut back, 7 bases at V and 3 bases at J, with 16 bases in the middle. The CDR3 loop reads CASTVYGQNYNEQFF. DNA of the CDR3: TGTGCCAGCACCGTCTATGGGCAGAACTACAATGAGCAGTTCTTC.

A single count supports this clone. V is TRBV4-3 and J is TRBJ2-3; 12 nucleotides agree with TRBD1. Germline V gene sequence: CDR1 LGHNA, CDR2 YSLEER. J lost 5 bases, V lost 3 bases, and 3 bases had no gene match. This CDR3 contains 15 residues. CDR3 sequence: CASSQGQGAKDTQYF. The CDR3 coding sequence is TGCGCCAGCAGCCAGGGACAGGGGGCAAAAGATACGCAGTATTTT.

This clone was detected once. This chain links TRBV6-5 with TRBJ2-7; perhaps TRBD1 as D (6 bases). The CDR3 extends over 12 amino acids. V lost 5 bases to trimming and J lost 7 bases, with 12 bases between them. In germline, CDR1 is MNHEY, CDR2 SVGAGI. Here the CDR3 reads CASSRGTGEQYF. CDR3 bases: TGTGCCAGCAGTAGGGGAACAGGGGAGCAGTACTTC.

The chain recombines TRBV7-9 with TRBJ2-7; 7 bases agree with TRBD1. Germline V gives CDR1 SEHNR, CDR2 FQNEAQ (reference sequence). The CDR3 extends over 14 amino acids. With V trimmed by 5 bases and J by 7 bases, 11 bases remained unmatched. This CDR3 is CASSRDSGPGEQYF. The CDR3 coding sequence is TGTGCCAGCAGCCGGGACAGCGGACCGGGGGAGCAGTACTTC. The full variable domain, completed using reference TRBV7-9 and TRBJ2-7, is DTGVSQNPRHKITKRGQNVTFRCDPISEHNRLYWYRQTLGQGPEFLTYFQNEAQLEKSRLLSDRFSAERPKGSFSTLEIQRTEQGDSAMYLCASSRDSGPGEQYFGPGTRLTVT.

This chain uses TRBV18 with TRBJ2-3; TRBD2 aligns across 7 bases. V dropped 4 bases and J dropped 0; count of bases not matched to a gene: 7. The germline V gene has CDR1 KGHSH and CDR2 LQKENI. The CDR3 is 16 amino acids. CDR3 residues: CASSLAGEPSTDTQYF. In nucleotides, the CDR3 is TGTGCCAGCTCACTGGCGGGGGAGCCTAGCACAGATACGCAGTATTTT.

CDR3 amino acids: CASSLGGSAGRQETQYF. The CDR3 DNA reads as TGCGCCAGCAGCTTGGGCGGTAGCGCGGGACGTCAAGAGACCCAGTACTTC. The chain links TRBV5-1 to TRBJ2-5; possibly TRBD2 for D (6 bases). The V end was cut by 0 bases, the J end by 2 bases, with 17 bases between. CDR1 and CDR2 (germline): SGHRS, YFSETQ. CDR3 length: 17 residues.